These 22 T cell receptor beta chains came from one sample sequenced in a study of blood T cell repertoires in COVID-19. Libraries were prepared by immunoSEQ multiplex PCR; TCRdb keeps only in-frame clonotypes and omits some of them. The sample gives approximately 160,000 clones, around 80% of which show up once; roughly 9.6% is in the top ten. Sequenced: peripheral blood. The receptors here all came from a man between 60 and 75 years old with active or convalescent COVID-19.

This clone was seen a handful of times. The CDR3 DNA is TGTGCCAGCAGCTTAGTGGGGACAGATGCATATGGCTACACCTTC. Translating it yields CASSLVGTDAYGYTF. V gene TRBV5-6 combines with J gene TRBJ1-2, with TRBD1 identical over 7 bases. V shed 2 bases and J 5 bases; nucleotides not matched to a gene: 9. The CDR3 totals 15 residues. The germline V gene encodes CDR1 SGHDT and CDR2 YYEEEE. The whole variable domain, remainder taken from reference TRBV5-6 and TRBJ1-2, is DAGVTQSPTHLIKTRGQQVTLRCSPKSGHDTVSWYQQALGQGPQFIFQYYEEEERQRGNFPDRFSGHQFPNYSSELNVNALLLGDSALYLCASSLVGTDAYGYTFGSGTRLTVV.

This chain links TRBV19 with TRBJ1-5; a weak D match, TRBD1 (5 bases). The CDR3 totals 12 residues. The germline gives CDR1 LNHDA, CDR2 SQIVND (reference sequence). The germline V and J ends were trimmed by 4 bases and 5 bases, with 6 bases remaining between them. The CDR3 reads CASSTGYQPQHF. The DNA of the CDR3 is TGTGCCAGTAGTACAGGGTATCAGCCCCAGCATTTT.

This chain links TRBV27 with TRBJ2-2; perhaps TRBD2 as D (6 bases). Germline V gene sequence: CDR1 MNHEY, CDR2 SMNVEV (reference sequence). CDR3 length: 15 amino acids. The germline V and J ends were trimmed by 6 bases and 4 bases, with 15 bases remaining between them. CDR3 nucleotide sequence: TGTGCCAGCAGCGGATCGGGACTCTCCACCGGGGAGCTGTTTTTT. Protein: CASSGSGLSTGELFF.

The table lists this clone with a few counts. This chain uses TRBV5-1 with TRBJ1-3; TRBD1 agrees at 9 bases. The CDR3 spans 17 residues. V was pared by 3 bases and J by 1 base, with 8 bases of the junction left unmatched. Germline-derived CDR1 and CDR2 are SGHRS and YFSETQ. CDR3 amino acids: CASSSSGQGLSGNTIYF. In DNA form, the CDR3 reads TGCGCCAGCAGCTCCTCCGGACAGGGGCTATCTGGAAACACCATATATTTT.

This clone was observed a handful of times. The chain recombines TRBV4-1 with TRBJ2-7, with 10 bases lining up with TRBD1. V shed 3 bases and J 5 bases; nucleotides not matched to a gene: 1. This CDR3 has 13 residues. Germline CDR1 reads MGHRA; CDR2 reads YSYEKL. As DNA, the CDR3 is TGCGCCAGCAGCCAGGGGACAGGGGACGAGCAGTACTTC. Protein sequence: CASSQGTGDEQYF.

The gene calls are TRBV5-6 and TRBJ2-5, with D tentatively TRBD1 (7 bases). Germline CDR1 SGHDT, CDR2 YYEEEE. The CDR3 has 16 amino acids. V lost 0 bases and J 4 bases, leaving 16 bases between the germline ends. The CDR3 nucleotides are TGTGCCAGCAGCTTGGTTTGGCAGGGGGACTCAGAGACCCAGTACTTC. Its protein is CASSLVWQGDSETQYF.

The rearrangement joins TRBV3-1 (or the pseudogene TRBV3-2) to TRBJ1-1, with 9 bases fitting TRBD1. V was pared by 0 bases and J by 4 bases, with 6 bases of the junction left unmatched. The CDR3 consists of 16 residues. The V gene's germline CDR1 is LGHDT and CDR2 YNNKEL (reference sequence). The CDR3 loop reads CASSQDYRGPFTEAFF. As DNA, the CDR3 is TGTGCCAGCAGCCAAGATTACAGGGGGCCCTTCACTGAAGCTTTCTTT.

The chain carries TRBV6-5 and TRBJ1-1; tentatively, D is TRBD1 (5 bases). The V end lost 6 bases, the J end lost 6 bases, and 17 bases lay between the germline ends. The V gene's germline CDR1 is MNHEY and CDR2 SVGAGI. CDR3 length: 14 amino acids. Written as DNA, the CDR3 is TGTGCCAGCAGCCCCCTGGGGGGGTTGGCTGAAGCTTTCTTT. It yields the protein CASSPLGGLAEAFF.

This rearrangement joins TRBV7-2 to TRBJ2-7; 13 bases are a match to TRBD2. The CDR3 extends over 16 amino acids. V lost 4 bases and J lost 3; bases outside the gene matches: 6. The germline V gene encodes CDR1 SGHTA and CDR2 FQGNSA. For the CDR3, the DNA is TGTGCCAGCAGCTCGAGGACTAGCGGGAGCATCTACGAGCAGTACTTC. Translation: CASSSRTSGSIYEQYF.

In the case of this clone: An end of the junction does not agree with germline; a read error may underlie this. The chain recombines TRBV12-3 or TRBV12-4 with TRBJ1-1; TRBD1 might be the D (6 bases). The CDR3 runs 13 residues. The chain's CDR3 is CASNLRQDTEAFF. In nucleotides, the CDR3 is TGTGCCAGCAATTTAAGACAGGACACTGAAGCTTTCTTT.

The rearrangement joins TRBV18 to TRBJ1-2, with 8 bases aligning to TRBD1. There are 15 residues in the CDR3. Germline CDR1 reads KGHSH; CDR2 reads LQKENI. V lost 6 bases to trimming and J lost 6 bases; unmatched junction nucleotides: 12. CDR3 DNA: TGTGCCAGCTCGCCCGTGCCAGGGGGCGTAGATGGCTACACCTTC. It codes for CASSPVPGGVDGYTF.

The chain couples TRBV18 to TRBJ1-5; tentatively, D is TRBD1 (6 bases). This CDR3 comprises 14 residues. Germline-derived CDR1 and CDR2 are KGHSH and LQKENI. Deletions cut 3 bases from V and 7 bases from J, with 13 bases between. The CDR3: CASSPLRGAQPQHF. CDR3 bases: TGTGCCAGCTCACCGCTCAGGGGAGCCCAGCCCCAGCATTTT.

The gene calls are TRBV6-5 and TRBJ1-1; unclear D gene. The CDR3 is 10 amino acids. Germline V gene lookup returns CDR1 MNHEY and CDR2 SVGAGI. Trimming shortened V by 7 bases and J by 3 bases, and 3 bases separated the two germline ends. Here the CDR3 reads CASTYTEAFF. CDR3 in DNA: TGTGCCAGCACGTACACTGAAGCTTTCTTT.

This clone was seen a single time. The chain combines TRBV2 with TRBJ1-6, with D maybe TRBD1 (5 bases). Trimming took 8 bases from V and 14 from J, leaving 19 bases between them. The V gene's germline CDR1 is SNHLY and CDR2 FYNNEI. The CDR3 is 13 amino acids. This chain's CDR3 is CASREGALSTLHF. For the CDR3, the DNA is TGTGCCAGCCGCGAAGGGGCGCTATCCACCCTCCACTTT.

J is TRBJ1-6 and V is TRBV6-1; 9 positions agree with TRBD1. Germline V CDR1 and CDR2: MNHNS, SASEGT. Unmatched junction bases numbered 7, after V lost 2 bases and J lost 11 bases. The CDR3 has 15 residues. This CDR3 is CASSEIKGQGAPLHF. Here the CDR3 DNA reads TGTGCCAGCAGTGAAATTAAGGGACAGGGTGCACCCCTCCACTTT.

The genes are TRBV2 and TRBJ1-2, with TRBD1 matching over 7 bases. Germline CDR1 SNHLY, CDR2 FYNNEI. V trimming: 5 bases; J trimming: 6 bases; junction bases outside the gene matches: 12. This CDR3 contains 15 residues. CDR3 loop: CASSRLTGRLDGYTF. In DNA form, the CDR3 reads TGTGCCAGCAGTAGATTGACAGGGAGATTGGATGGCTACACCTTC.

The CDR3 loop reads CSVWTGEGYTF. In DNA form, the CDR3 reads TGCAGCGTGTGGACAGGGGAGGGCTACACCTTC. V is TRBV29-1 and J is TRBJ1-2; 9 bases agree with TRBD1. The length of the CDR3 is 11 residues. V lost 6 bases to trimming and J lost 8 bases; unmatched junction nucleotides: 4. Germline CDR1 and CDR2: SQVTM and ANQGSEA.

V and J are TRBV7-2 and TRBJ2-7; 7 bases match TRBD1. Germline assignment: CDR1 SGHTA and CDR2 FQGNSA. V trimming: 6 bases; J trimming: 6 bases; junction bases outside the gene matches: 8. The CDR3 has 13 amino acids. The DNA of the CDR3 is TGTGCCAGCAGTAACAGGGGTTTGAGCGAGCAGTACTTC. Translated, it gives CASSNRGLSEQYF.

CDR3 residues: CASSLTGGNTEAFF. CDR3 coding DNA: TGTGCCAGCAGCCTCACAGGGGGCAACACTGAAGCTTTCTTT. The chain carries TRBV4-2 and TRBJ1-1; 9 nucleotides match TRBD1. V lost 4 bases, J lost 2 bases, and 2 bases stayed unmatched. CDR1 and CDR2 (germline): LGHNA, YNFKEQ. This CDR3 contains 14 residues.

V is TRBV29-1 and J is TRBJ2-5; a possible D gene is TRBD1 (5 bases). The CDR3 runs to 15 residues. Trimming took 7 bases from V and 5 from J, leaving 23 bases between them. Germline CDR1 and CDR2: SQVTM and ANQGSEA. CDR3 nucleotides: TGCAGCGGCTTCGATTTTGTAGGGGCGAGCGAGACCCAGTACTTC. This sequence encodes CSGFDFVGASETQYF.

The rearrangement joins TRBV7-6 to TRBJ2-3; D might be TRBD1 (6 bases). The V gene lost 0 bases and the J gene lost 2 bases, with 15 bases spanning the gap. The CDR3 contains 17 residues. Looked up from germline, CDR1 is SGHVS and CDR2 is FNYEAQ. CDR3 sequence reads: CASSLAVSGQITDTQYF. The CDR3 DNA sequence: TGTGCCAGCAGCTTAGCGGTCAGCGGACAGATCACAGATACGCAGTATTTT.

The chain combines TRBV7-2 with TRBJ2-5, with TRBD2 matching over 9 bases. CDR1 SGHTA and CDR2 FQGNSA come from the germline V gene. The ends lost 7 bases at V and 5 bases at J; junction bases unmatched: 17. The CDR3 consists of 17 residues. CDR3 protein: CASTGGGVAGVKETQYF. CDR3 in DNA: TGTGCCAGCACCGGAGGAGGGGTAGCGGGAGTAAAGGAGACCCAGTACTTC.